This entry concerns a single T cell receptor beta chain. These data belong to a study of cytomegalovirus exposure and HLA in healthy donors. J was trimmed by 4 bases and V by 3 bases; bases with no gene match: 8. This CDR3 is 16 amino acids long. The germline V gene encodes CDR1 LNHDA and CDR2 SQIVND (reference sequence). Primers: 60 Vbeta forward and 13 Jbeta reverse. The method was immunoSEQ multiplex PCR; TCRdb's version includes in-frame clones alone and lacks a portion of them. This sample carries about 200,000 clones, around 88% of them seen once, and the ten largest clones take 0.31%. The sequence came from a young woman in good health and CMV-seronegative. The rearrangement uses TRBV19 and TRBJ1-2, with TRBD1 identical over 10 bases. Sequenced: PBMCs. CDR3 bases: TGTGCCAGTAGTATCATCAAGACAGGGGGCATCTATGGCTACACCTTC. This encodes CASSIIKTGGIYGYTF.